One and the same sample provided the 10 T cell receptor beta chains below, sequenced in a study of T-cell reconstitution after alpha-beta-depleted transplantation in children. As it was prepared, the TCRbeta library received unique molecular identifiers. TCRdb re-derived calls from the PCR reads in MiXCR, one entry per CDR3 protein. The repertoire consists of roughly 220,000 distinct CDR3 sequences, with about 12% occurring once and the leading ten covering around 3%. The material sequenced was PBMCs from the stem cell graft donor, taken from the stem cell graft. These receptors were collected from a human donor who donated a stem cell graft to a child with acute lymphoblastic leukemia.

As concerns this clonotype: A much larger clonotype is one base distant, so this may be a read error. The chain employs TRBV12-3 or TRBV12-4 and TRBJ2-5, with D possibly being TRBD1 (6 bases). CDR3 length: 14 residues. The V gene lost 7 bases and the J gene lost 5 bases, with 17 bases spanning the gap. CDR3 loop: CASIWDTLRETQYF. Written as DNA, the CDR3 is TGTGCCAGCATTTGGGACACCCTCAGGGAGACCCAGTACTTC.

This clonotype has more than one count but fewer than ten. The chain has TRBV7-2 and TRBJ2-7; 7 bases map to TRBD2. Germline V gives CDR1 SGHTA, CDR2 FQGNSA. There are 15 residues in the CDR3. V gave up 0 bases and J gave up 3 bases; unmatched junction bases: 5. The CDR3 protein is CASSLASGGSYEQYF. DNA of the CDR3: TGTGCCAGCAGCTTAGCTTCTGGCGGGAGCTACGAGCAGTACTTC.

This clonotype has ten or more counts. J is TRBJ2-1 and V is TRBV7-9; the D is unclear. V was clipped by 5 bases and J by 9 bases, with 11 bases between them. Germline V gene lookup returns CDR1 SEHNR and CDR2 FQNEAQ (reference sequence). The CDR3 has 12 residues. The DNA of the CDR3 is TGTGCCAGCAGCCCGGAGCCGGCTGAGCAGTTCTTC. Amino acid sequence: CASSPEPAEQFF.

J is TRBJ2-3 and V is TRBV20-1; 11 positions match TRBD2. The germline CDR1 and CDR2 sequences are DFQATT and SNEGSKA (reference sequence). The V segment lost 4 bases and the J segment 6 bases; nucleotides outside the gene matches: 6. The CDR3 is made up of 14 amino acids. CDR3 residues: CSAIAGGPGDTQYF. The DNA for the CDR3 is TGCAGTGCTATAGCGGGGGGGCCGGGGGATACGCAGTATTTT.

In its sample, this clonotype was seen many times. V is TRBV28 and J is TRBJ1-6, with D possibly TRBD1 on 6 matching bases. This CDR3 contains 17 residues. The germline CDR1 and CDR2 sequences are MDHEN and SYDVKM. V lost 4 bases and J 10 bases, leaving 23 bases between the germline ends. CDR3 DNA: TGTGCCAGCAGTTCTCCCCTTAGGACAGTAAGGTTATCACCCCTCCACTTT. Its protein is CASSSPLRTVRLSPLHF.

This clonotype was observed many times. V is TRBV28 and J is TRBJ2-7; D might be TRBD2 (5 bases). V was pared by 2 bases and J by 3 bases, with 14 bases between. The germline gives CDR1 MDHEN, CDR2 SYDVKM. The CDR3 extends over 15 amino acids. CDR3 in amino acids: CASSLIPTGIYEQYF. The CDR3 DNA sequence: TGTGCCAGCAGTTTAATCCCGACGGGAATCTACGAGCAGTACTTC.

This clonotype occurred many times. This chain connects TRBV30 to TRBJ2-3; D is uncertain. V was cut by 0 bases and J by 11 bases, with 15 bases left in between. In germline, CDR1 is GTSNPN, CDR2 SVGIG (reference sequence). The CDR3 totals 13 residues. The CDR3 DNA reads TGTGCCTGGAGTGTAAATAGATTCACAGAGCAGTATTTT. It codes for CAWSVNRFTEQYF.

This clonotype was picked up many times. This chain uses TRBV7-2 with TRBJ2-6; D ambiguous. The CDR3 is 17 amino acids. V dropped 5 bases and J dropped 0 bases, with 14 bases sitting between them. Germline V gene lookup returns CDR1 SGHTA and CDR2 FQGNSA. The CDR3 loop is CASSPRGRSSGANVLTF. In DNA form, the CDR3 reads TGTGCCAGCAGCCCTAGAGGACGGAGCTCTGGGGCCAACGTCCTGACTTTC.

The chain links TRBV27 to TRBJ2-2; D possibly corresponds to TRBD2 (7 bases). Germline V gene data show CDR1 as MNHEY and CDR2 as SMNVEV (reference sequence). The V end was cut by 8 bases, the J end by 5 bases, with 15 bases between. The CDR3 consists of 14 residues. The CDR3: CASGAGAQTGELFF. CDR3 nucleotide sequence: TGTGCCAGCGGGGCGGGGGCCCAGACCGGGGAGCTGTTTTTT.

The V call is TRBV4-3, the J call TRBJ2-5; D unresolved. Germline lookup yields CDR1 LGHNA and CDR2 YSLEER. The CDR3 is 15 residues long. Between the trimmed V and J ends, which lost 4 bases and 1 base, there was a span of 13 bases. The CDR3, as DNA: TGCGCCAGCAGCCCCTCCGCTTGGACCCAAGAGACCCAGTACTTC. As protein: CASSPSAWTQETQYF.